The 7 T cell receptor beta chains reported below all come from one sample, sequenced in a study of blood T cells in healthy people across ages. Through a sample-barcoded 5' primer and a J-beta primer mix, a second PCR was run for roughly 6 to 12 cycles. TCRdb ran MiXCR on the 5' RACE reads and lists one entry per CDR3 protein. The sample includes over 1,500,000 distinct CDR3 sequences, about 50% of them seen just once. The sequenced sample consisted of blood. The source is a woman aged 40 to 49 in good health.

The chain combines TRBV21-1 with TRBJ2-3; the table's D call of TRBD2 was not tested on the DNA. TRBV21-1 is shown as a pseudogene. CDR3 size: 18 residues. CDR3 protein: CASSGRAGGGIGTDTQYF. The DNA for the CDR3 is TGTGCCAGCAGCGGAAGGGCGGGGGGAGGTATAGGCACAGATACGCAGTATTTT.

This clonotype occurred once. This chain's CDR3 is CASSLNRGVRKLFF. CDR3 coding DNA: TGCGCCAGCAGCTTGAACAGGGGGGTTCGGAAACTGTTTTTT. The chain combines TRBV5-1 with TRBJ1-4, with 8 bases lining up with TRBD1. The V gene's germline CDR1 is SGHRS and CDR2 YFSETQ. This CDR3 contains 14 residues. V lost 1 base, J lost 11 bases, and 7 bases stayed unmatched.

The chain carries TRBV7-2 and TRBJ1-2; D may be TRBD1 (6 bases). V lost 1 base and J lost 4, with 13 bases in between. CDR1 and CDR2 from the germline V gene are SGHTA and FQGNSA. The CDR3 is made up of 15 amino acids. Here the CDR3 DNA reads TGTGCCAGCAGCTTAGACCTTGGACAGTTCTATGGCTACACCTTC. Amino acids: CASSLDLGQFYGYTF. The full variable domain, with the rest looked up from reference TRBV7-2 and TRBJ1-2, is GAGVSQSPSNKVTEKGKDVELRCDPISGHTALYWYRQSLGQGLEFLIYFQGNSAPDKSGLPSDRFSAERTGGSVSTLTIQRTQQEDSAVYLCASSLDLGQFYGYTFGSGTRLTVV.

This chain links TRBV6-2 or TRBV6-3 with TRBJ2-5; D possibly uses TRBD1 or TRBD2 (5 bases each). CDR1 MNHEY and CDR2 SVGEGT come from the germline V gene. This CDR3 has 14 residues. V gave up 7 bases and J gave up 3 bases, with 15 bases separating them. The CDR3 here is CASNLGTHEETQYF. The CDR3 DNA sequence: TGTGCCAGCAACTTGGGGACCCATGAAGAGACCCAGTACTTC.

With respect to this clonotype: A junction end diverges from the germline sequence, so it may reflect a read error. The chain uses TRBV11-2 and TRBJ2-5, with TRBD1 matching 9 bases. The tail of the sequence fits TRBJ2-7 better, so the J call may be wrong. CDR3 length equals 15 residues. Germline V lookup: CDR1 SGHAT, CDR2 FQNNGV. The CDR3 loop reads CASGLGGQGKYEQYF. CDR3 DNA: TGTGCCAGCGGCTTAGGCGGACAGGGGAAGTACGAGCAGTACTTC.

This clonotype was seen just once. The chain couples TRBV28 to TRBJ1-2; a possible D gene is TRBD1 (5 bases). The CDR3 has 14 residues. Trimming left V 6 bases short and J 9 bases short, with 20 bases between. CDR1 MDHEN and CDR2 SYDVKM come from the germline V gene. CDR3 sequence: CASSLRDRSSSYTF. In DNA, the CDR3 is TGTGCCAGCAGCCTCCGGGACCGATCTTCTAGCTACACCTTC.

The J gene is TRBJ1-2, the V gene TRBV11-2; 9 bases agree with TRBD1. The CDR3 has 15 residues. Germline CDR1 and CDR2: SGHAT and FQNNGV. V lost 4 bases, J lost 3 bases, and 6 bases stayed unmatched. As DNA, the CDR3 is TGTGCCAGCAGCTCCGGGACAGGGAAGGACTATGGCTACACCTTC. It translates to CASSSGTGKDYGYTF.